Listed here are 15 T cell receptor beta chains from one sample, sequenced in a study of shared clonotypes between healthy human individuals. Here immunoSEQ multiplex PCR was the method, and the copy in TCRdb shows in-frame clones only, minus some. The sample comprises some 200,000 clones, 65% to 70% of which are singletons, and roughly 10% rests with the top ten. Specimen: memory CD4+ T cells sorted from blood. Subset noted: CD45RA-negative fraction. Receptor source: a man in his thirties or forties in good health.

The chain joins TRBV5-1 to TRBJ2-3; 13 bases match TRBD2. The V segment lost 4 bases and the J segment 6 bases; nucleotides outside the gene matches: 5. The germline V gene encodes CDR1 SGHRS and CDR2 YFSETQ. This CDR3 spans 15 amino acids. CDR3 residues: CASSAGLAGMDTQYF. The CDR3 DNA sequence: TGCGCCAGCAGCGCGGGACTAGCGGGAATGGATACGCAGTATTTT.

This clone was seen more than once but under ten times. The gene calls are TRBV25-1 and TRBJ2-5; 7 nucleotides match TRBD2. CDR3 size: 17 residues. Germline V gene data show CDR1 as MGHDK and CDR2 as SYGVNS. After removal of 1 base from V and 2 bases from J, the junction contained 10 bases not matched to a gene. The CDR3 loop is CASSEFRLASGQETQYF. CDR3 in DNA: TGTGCCAGCAGTGAATTTCGGTTAGCTAGCGGACAAGAGACCCAGTACTTC.

This clone was recorded once. The V gene is TRBV5-4, the J gene TRBJ2-6; 8 bases agree with TRBD1. Per germline, CDR1 SGHNT and CDR2 YYREEE (reference sequence). The CDR3 contains 17 residues. With 1 base clipped from V and 5 bases from J, the junction kept 8 bases outside the gene matches. Here the CDR3 reads CASSLWQGAFWANVLTF. In DNA, the CDR3 is TGTGCCAGCAGCTTGTGGCAGGGGGCTTTCTGGGCCAACGTCCTGACTTTC.

V is TRBV5-1 and J is TRBJ2-5; maybe TRBD2 (6 bases). This CDR3 has 14 amino acids. Deletions cut 0 bases from V and 1 base from J, with 7 bases between. The germline CDR1 and CDR2 sequences are SGHRS and YFSETQ. The CDR3 sequence: CASSLVAAQETQYF. For the CDR3, the DNA is TGCGCCAGCAGCTTGGTAGCGGCCCAAGAGACCCAGTACTTC.

This clone was seen only once. The J gene is TRBJ2-7, the V gene TRBV9, with a weak D call TRBD2 (9 bases). The V end was cut by 0 bases, the J end by 6 bases, with 16 bases between. Germline V gene sequence: CDR1 SGDLS, CDR2 YYNGEE. The CDR3 is 15 residues long. The CDR3 is CASSVGPSGTGEQYF. The DNA for the CDR3 is TGTGCCAGCAGCGTAGGACCTAGCGGGACAGGCGAGCAGTACTTC.

The rearrangement uses TRBV5-1 and TRBJ2-7; 9 positions agree with TRBD2. Germline V lookup: CDR1 SGHRS, CDR2 YFSETQ. CDR3 length: 18 amino acids. V trimming: 1 base; J trimming: 6 bases; junction bases outside the gene matches: 17. CDR3 sequence (DNA): TGCGCCAGCAGCTTGTCGGGTAGCGGGAGTACCCGGGGGGCCGAGCAGTACTTC. This gives the protein CASSLSGSGSTRGAEQYF.

The chain has TRBV5-1 and TRBJ2-7, with TRBD1 matching 9 bases. After removal of 9 bases from V and 2 bases from J, the junction contained 9 bases not matched to a gene. This CDR3 contains 14 residues. Germline CDR1 SGHRS, CDR2 YFSETQ. The CDR3 nucleotides read TGCGCCACCTCCCGGGACAGGGATCCCTACGAGCAGTACTTC. As protein: CATSRDRDPYEQYF. The full variable domain, with the rest looked up from reference TRBV5-1 and TRBJ2-7, is KAGVTQTPRYLIKTRGQQVTLSCSPISGHRSVSWYQQTPGQGLQFLFEYFSETQRNKGNFPGRFSGRQFSNSRSEMNVSTLELGDSALYLCATSRDRDPYEQYFGPGTRLTVT.

V and J are TRBV9 and TRBJ2-2, with 7 positions matching TRBD2. The V gene's germline CDR1 is SGDLS and CDR2 YYNGEE. V lost 4 bases, J lost 2 bases, and 11 bases stayed unmatched. This CDR3 has 17 residues. The CDR3 DNA sequence: TGTGCCAGCAGCCCATATGACAGCGGGGCAAACACCGGGGAGCTGTTTTTT. Translation gives CASSPYDSGANTGELFF.

This sequence joins TRBV4-3 and TRBJ1-4; maybe TRBD1 (5 bases). Germline V gives CDR1 LGHNA, CDR2 YSLEER. Trimming removed 5 bases at V and 6 bases at J, with 19 bases between. This CDR3 has 16 amino acids. CDR3 bases: TGCGCCAGCAGCTACCAAGAAAGGGACGGAGATGAAAAACTGTTTTTT. It yields the protein CASSYQERDGDEKLFF.

The gene calls are TRBV2 and TRBJ1-1; D perhaps matches TRBD1 (5 bases). Looked up from germline, CDR1 is SNHLY and CDR2 is FYNNEI. CDR3 length: 15 residues. V shed 2 bases and J shed 4 bases, with 14 bases lying between them. CDR3 nucleotide sequence: TGTGCCAGCAGTGAATGGCAGGGTCGTGTCACTGAAGCTTTCTTT. Its protein is CASSEWQGRVTEAFF.

This sequence joins TRBV15 and TRBJ2-5; 8 bases fit TRBD2. V shed 1 base and J 5 bases; nucleotides not matched to a gene: 9. The CDR3 has 16 amino acids. Germline V CDR1 and CDR2: LNHNV, YYDKDF (reference sequence). CDR3 nucleotides: TGTGCCACCAGCAGAGCGGGAGGGCGGGGGGTGGAGACCCAGTACTTC. Translated: CATSRAGGRGVETQYF. Full variable domain (rest looked up from reference TRBV15 and TRBJ2-5): DAMVIQNPRYQVTQFGKPVTLSCSQTLNHNVMYWYQQKSSQAPKLLFHYYDKDFNNEADTPDNFQSRRPNTSFCFLDIRSPGLGDTAMYLCATSRAGGRGVETQYFGPGTRLLVL.

At least ten counts were recorded for this clone. The chain has TRBV27 and TRBJ1-2; D not resolved. V was pared by 8 bases and J by 0 bases, with 16 bases between. CDR1 is MNHEY and CDR2 is SMNVEV in the germline V gene (reference sequence). The CDR3 covers 15 residues. The CDR3 loop is CASRPPTGANYGYTF. DNA of the CDR3: TGTGCCAGCCGACCCCCCACCGGCGCTAACTATGGCTACACCTTC.

The chain is built from TRBV25-1 and TRBJ1-3; the D is unclear. V lost 4 bases and J lost 3, with 7 bases in between. The CDR3 runs to 13 residues. CDR1 is MGHDK, CDR2 SYGVNS, per germline. This chain's CDR3 is CASSVPLGNTIYF. CDR3 nucleotides: TGTGCCAGCAGTGTCCCTCTTGGAAACACCATATATTTT.

The chain employs TRBV2 and TRBJ2-7; D remains unclear. V was clipped by 4 bases and J by 2 bases, with 15 bases between them. The CDR3 has 15 residues. Germline values: CDR1 SNHLY, CDR2 FYNNEI. The CDR3 DNA follows: TGTGCCAGCAGTGCTGTTAGTCTCTTCCCCTACGAGCAGTACTTC. It is translated as CASSAVSLFPYEQYF.

The V and J genes are TRBV2 and TRBJ1-4, with a possible D match to TRBD1 (5 bases). Trimming stripped 5 bases from V and 5 bases from J, with 12 bases between. CDR3 length: 14 amino acids. Germline loops: CDR1 SNHLY, CDR2 FYNNEI. CDR3 region: CASSRDAKNEKLFF. The CDR3 DNA follows: TGTGCCAGCAGTCGGGACGCTAAGAATGAAAAACTGTTTTTT.